One sample yielded the 27 T cell receptor beta chains listed below, sequenced in a study of TIL therapy for anti-PD-1-resistant metastatic lung cancer. Sequencing used immunoSEQ v3. TCRdb's copy holds only in-frame clones and misses some; the assay was immunoSEQ multiplex PCR. The data show more than 8,000 clones, 50% to 60% seen once. Time point here: pre-treatment sample, taken before nivolumab and TIL therapy. Most excised metastases sampled were pleural nodules or supraclavicular lymph nodes. Sequenced material: tumor tissue, taken at baseline. The source of these receptors is a person between 25 and 79 years old with non-small cell lung cancer.

The chain is built from TRBV5-1 and TRBJ2-1, with D tentatively TRBD2 (5 bases). The length of the CDR3 is 14 residues. Looked up from germline, CDR1 is SGHRS and CDR2 is YFSETQ. The V and J ends lost 5 bases and 4 bases respectively, with 13 bases between them. In nucleotides, the CDR3 is TGCGCCAGCAGTACGACCGGGATTTACAATGAGCAGTTCTTC. Translated, it gives CASSTTGIYNEQFF. Supplemented by reference TRBV5-1 and TRBJ2-1, the full variable domain reads KAGVTQTPRYLIKTRGQQVTLSCSPISGHRSVSWYQQTPGQGLQFLFEYFSETQRNKGNFPGRFSGRQFSNSRSEMNVSTLELGDSALYLCASSTTGIYNEQFFGPGTRLTVL.

This clone appeared a few times. The V gene is TRBV11-1, the J gene TRBJ1-1, with no clear D. Germline V lookup: CDR1 SGHAT, CDR2 FQDESV (reference sequence). V lost 2 bases and J 10 bases, leaving 14 bases between the germline ends. The CDR3 consists of 13 residues. The CDR3 DNA reads TGTGCCAGCAGCTTAAAAGATTCGGGGAGAGCTTTCTTT. It encodes CASSLKDSGRAFF.

This clone qualifies as medium-sized. This rearrangement joins TRBV28 to TRBJ1-4, with D tentatively TRBD1 (6 bases). CDR1 and CDR2 from the germline V gene are MDHEN and SYDVKM. Trimming pared 6 bases from V and 10 bases from J, leaving 12 bases between. The length of the CDR3 is 12 residues. CDR3: CASSHREAKLFF. As DNA, the CDR3 is TGTGCCAGCAGCCACAGGGAGGCAAAACTGTTTTTT.

The rearrangement uses TRBV30 and TRBJ1-6; perhaps TRBD1 as D (6 bases). Germline values: CDR1 GTSNPN, CDR2 SVGIG (reference sequence). This CDR3 is built from 14 residues. The V gene lost 4 bases and the J gene lost 7 bases, with 14 bases spanning the gap. CDR3 in amino acids: CAWNTGTRNSPLHF. As DNA, the CDR3 is TGTGCCTGGAACACCGGGACAAGGAATTCACCCCTCCACTTT.

Only a few counts were recorded for this clone. The CDR3 region is CASSTRTSGSNEQFF. The CDR3, as DNA: TGTGCCAGCAGCACCCGGACTAGCGGGAGCAATGAGCAGTTCTTC. This sequence joins TRBV11-2 and TRBJ2-1; 13 positions agree with TRBD2. The CDR3 loop spans 15 amino acids. V lost 5 bases to trimming and J lost 6 bases; unmatched junction nucleotides: 4. Germline CDR1 reads SGHAT; CDR2 reads FQNNGV.

This clone occurred a few times. The chain combines TRBV6-1 with TRBJ1-5; D is uncertain. Germline lookup yields CDR1 MNHNS and CDR2 SASEGT. Trimming took off 5 bases at V and 2 bases at J, with 16 bases between the two ends. This CDR3 contains 16 residues. The CDR3 sequence: CASSQVAGPRNQPQHF. CDR3 bases: TGTGCCAGCAGTCAAGTAGCCGGGCCCCGCAATCAGCCCCAGCATTTT.

The V gene is TRBV9, the J gene TRBJ2-1; D ambiguous. Between the trimmed V and J ends, which lost 0 bases and 2 bases, there was a span of 9 bases. Germline V gene sequence: CDR1 SGDLS, CDR2 YYNGEE. The CDR3 has 15 residues. CDR3 sequence reads: CASSVGLGTYNEQFF. The CDR3 DNA is TGTGCCAGCAGCGTAGGACTTGGCACCTACAATGAGCAGTTCTTC. The full variable domain, completed using reference TRBV9 and TRBJ2-1, is DSGVTQTPKHLITATGQRVTLRCSPRSGDLSVYWYQQSLDQGLQFLIQYYNGEERAKGNILERFSAQQFPDLHSELNLSSLELGDSALYFCASSVGLGTYNEQFFGPGTRLTVL.

This chain uses TRBV5-1 with TRBJ2-1, with TRBD1 as a possible D gene (7 bases). CDR3 size: 15 residues. Germline V CDR1 and CDR2: SGHRS, YFSETQ. V lost 0 bases and J lost 8, with 15 bases in between. The CDR3 DNA reads TGCGCCAGCAGCTTGGCCTTGACAGGGAGGTATGAGCAGTTCTTC. Translation gives CASSLALTGRYEQFF.

The chain links TRBV5-6 to TRBJ1-3, with a weak D call TRBD1 (5 bases). Per the germline V gene, CDR1 is SGHDT and CDR2 is YYEEEE. V was cut by 4 bases and J by 2 bases, with 10 bases left in between. This CDR3 has 14 amino acids. The CDR3 DNA follows: TGTGCCAGCAGCCCCGGGGGAGCTGGAAACACCATATATTTT. It specifies CASSPGGAGNTIYF.

The table lists this clone with a few counts. The chain's CDR3 is CASSLDQPGWFETQYF. The CDR3 DNA reads TGTGCCAGCAGCTTAGATCAACCGGGATGGTTTGAGACCCAGTACTTC. The chain recombines TRBV11-3 with TRBJ2-5, with a weak D call TRBD2 (5 bases). Looked up from germline, CDR1 is SGHNT and CDR2 is YENEEA. The CDR3 consists of 16 residues. Trimming cost V 0 bases and J 5 bases, with 16 bases left between them.

This rearrangement joins TRBV6-5 to TRBJ2-3; no reliable D call. Trimming cost V 10 bases and J 5 bases, with 13 bases left between them. The CDR3 loop spans 12 amino acids. Germline loops: CDR1 MNHEY, CDR2 SVGAGI. CDR3 protein: CAIGELGDTQYF. The CDR3 DNA reads TGTGCCATTGGGGAATTGGGAGATACGCAGTATTTT.

The chain couples TRBV30 to TRBJ1-6, with 9 bases identical to TRBD1. V trimming: 1 base; J trimming: 14 bases; junction bases outside the gene matches: 3. The CDR3 extends over 12 amino acids. The germline gives CDR1 GTSNPN, CDR2 SVGIG (reference sequence). The CDR3 here is CAWSATGGTLHF. Here the CDR3 DNA reads TGTGCCTGGAGTGCGACAGGGGGGACCCTCCACTTT. Drawing the rest from reference TRBV30 and TRBJ1-6, the complete variable domain is SQTIHQWPATLVQPVGSPLSLECTVEGTSNPNLYWYRQAAGRGLQLLFYSVGIGQISSEVPQNLSASRPQDRQFILSSKKLLLSDSGFYLCAWSATGGTLHFGNGTRLTVT.

This sequence joins TRBV19 and TRBJ1-2; 10 bases are a match to TRBD1. The CDR3 is made up of 15 amino acids. Germline V lookup: CDR1 LNHDA, CDR2 SQIVND (reference sequence). V was clipped by 3 bases and J by 5 bases; unmatched bases: 6. The CDR3 loop reads CASSIGQGGGYGYTF. Written as DNA, the CDR3 is TGTGCCAGTAGTATCGGACAGGGGGGAGGATATGGCTACACCTTC.

By share of the sample, this clone is medium-sized. The chain carries TRBV5-1 and TRBJ1-5; D not certain. Between the trimmed V and J ends, which lost 1 base and 3 bases, there was a span of 8 bases. The CDR3 is made up of 14 amino acids. CDR1 is SGHRS and CDR2 is YFSETQ in the germline V gene. The CDR3 here is CASSLSGDNQPQHF. The CDR3 nucleotides read TGCGCCAGCAGCTTGAGTGGGGACAATCAGCCCCAGCATTTT.

This clone has only a few counts. The chain couples TRBV11-1 to TRBJ2-2; D is uncertain. The CDR3 has 14 residues. CDR1 is SGHAT, CDR2 FQDESV, per germline (reference sequence). Trimming pared 2 bases from V and 1 base from J, leaving 5 bases between. The CDR3 DNA follows: TGTGCCAGCAGCTTATTACTGAACACCGGGGAGCTGTTTTTT. Translating it yields CASSLLLNTGELFF.

The rearrangement links TRBV4-1 to TRBJ1-1; D is undetermined. Germline loops: CDR1 MGHRA, CDR2 YSYEKL. The CDR3 contains 15 residues. Trimming removed 0 bases at V and 10 bases at J, with 18 bases between. This CDR3 is CASSQEFIRRSGAFF. In nucleotides, the CDR3 is TGCGCCAGCAGCCAAGAATTTATCCGAAGATCCGGAGCTTTCTTT.

The chain is built from TRBV28 and TRBJ1-5; TRBD1 might be the D (5 bases). The V gene's germline CDR1 is MDHEN and CDR2 SYDVKM. Trimming shortened V by 7 bases and J by 0 bases, and 16 bases separated the two germline ends. The length of the CDR3 is 16 residues. The CDR3 region has the DNA TGTGCCAGCACCCAATCCGGGGGTTATAGCAATCAGCCCCAGCATTTT. This sequence encodes CASTQSGGYSNQPQHF.

Written as DNA, the CDR3 is TGTGCCAGCAGAGCCATACAGGGGCTGCCCAACTATGGCTACACCTTC. Protein: CASRAIQGLPNYGYTF. The gene calls are TRBV9 and TRBJ1-2; 7 nucleotides align to TRBD1. The CDR3 runs to 16 residues. The ends lost 5 bases at V and 2 bases at J; junction bases unmatched: 12. Looked up from germline, CDR1 is SGDLS and CDR2 is YYNGEE.

This chain connects TRBV2 to TRBJ2-5, with D tentatively TRBD1 (6 bases). Germline V lookup: CDR1 SNHLY, CDR2 FYNNEI. The CDR3 is 12 residues long. V lost 3 bases, J lost 5 bases, and 7 bases lay in between. The CDR3 sequence: CASSEQGETQYF. In nucleotides, the CDR3 is TGTGCCAGCAGTGAGCAGGGGGAGACCCAGTACTTC.

This clone has a handful of counts. The rearrangement uses TRBV6-1 and TRBJ2-1; 9 bases map to TRBD2. The CDR3 covers 15 residues. The V gene end was trimmed by 8 bases and the J gene end by 0 bases; junction bases not matched to a gene: 5. Germline V gene data show CDR1 as MNHNS and CDR2 as SASEGT. The CDR3 is CASRSSGNSYNEQFF. The CDR3 DNA sequence: TGTGCCAGCCGTTCTAGCGGGAACTCCTACAATGAGCAGTTCTTC.

This chain joins TRBV5-6 and TRBJ2-1; 12 bases map to TRBD1. Germline trimming cut 1 base from V and 7 bases from J; bases unmatched to any gene: 6. Germline V gene data show CDR1 as SGHDT and CDR2 as YYEEEE. This CDR3 contains 16 residues. For the CDR3, the DNA is TGTGCCAGCAGCTTGTACGGGACAGGGGGCCGGAATGAGCAGTTCTTC. It translates to CASSLYGTGGRNEQFF.

The chain joins TRBV18 to TRBJ2-7; D unclear. Germline V lookup: CDR1 KGHSH, CDR2 LQKENI. V was cut by 3 bases and J by 1 base, with 13 bases left in between. The CDR3 is 15 amino acids. The CDR3 coding sequence is TGTGCCAGCTCACCGTACCGAGAGTCGTCCTACGAGCAGTACTTC. Protein: CASSPYRESSYEQYF.

The CDR3 region is CASSRDRANTGELFF. CDR3 nucleotides: TGTGCCAGCAGCAGGGACCGGGCCAACACCGGGGAGCTGTTTTTT. This chain joins TRBV11-2 and TRBJ2-2; the D gene could be TRBD1 or TRBD2 (5 bases each). V lost 5 bases to trimming and J lost 2 bases, with 12 bases between them. CDR3 length equals 15 residues. The germline gives CDR1 SGHAT, CDR2 FQNNGV. Drawing the rest from reference TRBV11-2 and TRBJ2-2, the complete variable domain is EAGVAQSPRYKIIEKRQSVAFWCNPISGHATLYWYQQILGQGPKLLIQFQNNGVVDDSQLPKDRFSAERLKGVDSTLKIQPAKLEDSAVYLCASSRDRANTGELFFGEGSRLTVL.

The CDR3 reads CASSEDSAMNTEAFF. CDR3 nucleotides: TGTGCCAGCAGTGAAGATTCGGCTATGAACACTGAAGCTTTCTTT. The chain uses TRBV2 and TRBJ1-1; D is undetermined. Germline loops: CDR1 SNHLY, CDR2 FYNNEI. The CDR3 has 15 residues. The V end lost 1 base, the J end lost 0 bases, and 9 bases lay between the germline ends. Full variable domain (rest looked up from reference TRBV2 and TRBJ1-1): EPEVTQTPSHQVTQMGQEVILRCVPISNHLYFYWYRQILGQKVEFLVSFYNNEISEKSEIFDDQFSVERPDGSNFTLKIRSTKLEDSAMYFCASSEDSAMNTEAFFGQGTRLTVV.

This chain connects TRBV7-6 to TRBJ2-1, with a weak D call TRBD1 (6 bases). CDR1 is SGHVS, CDR2 FNYEAQ, per germline. The CDR3 runs to 15 residues. V lost 1 base to trimming and J lost 3 bases, with 10 bases between them. The CDR3 here is CASSLGGTLYNEQFF. The CDR3 region has the DNA TGTGCCAGCAGCTTAGGAGGGACACTCTACAATGAGCAGTTCTTC.

This clone has just a few counts. The chain links TRBV5-1 to TRBJ1-5, with D uncertain. The CDR3 loop spans 13 amino acids. V lost 0 bases and J 6 bases, leaving 7 bases between the germline ends. Germline assignment: CDR1 SGHRS and CDR2 YFSETQ. The CDR3 loop is CASSLAVGQPQHF. The CDR3 coding sequence is TGCGCCAGCAGCTTGGCCGTAGGTCAGCCCCAGCATTTT.

The chain joins TRBV30 to TRBJ2-1; D gene uncertain. The CDR3 extends over 13 amino acids. The germline gives CDR1 GTSNPN, CDR2 SVGIG (reference sequence). The V end lost 3 bases, the J end lost 9 bases, and 15 bases lay between the germline ends. CDR3 in amino acids: CAWRSPVSLEQFF. In DNA form, the CDR3 reads TGTGCCTGGAGAAGCCCGGTCTCGCTTGAGCAGTTCTTC.